This entry describes one T cell receptor beta chain. The age range of participants was 18 to 89 years, with residence in around 22 US areas. Donors were grouped by their self-reported clinical history. The sample belongs to a study of blood T cell repertoires in COVID-19. Study information: Specimens from acute and convalescent COVID-19 originated in the United States, Italy and Spain. T cells, B-cell-depleted T cells, or PBMCs supplied cDNA or gDNA.

Only in-frame clones appear in the TCRdb table, and some are missing; sequencing was by immunoSEQ multiplex PCR. The data hold over 200,000 clones, with around 93% observed a single time. This CDR3 is 18 amino acids long. V dropped 3 bases and J dropped 5; count of bases not matched to a gene: 10. Per germline, CDR1 SGDLS and CDR2 YYNGEE. The chain is built from TRBV9 and TRBJ2-5; the match to TRBD2 covers 16 bases. Source material: PBMCs or T cells enriched from blood (not recorded which). The source of this sequence is a human donor in a cohort exposed to, infected with or recovered from COVID-19 (not recorded which). The donor label of this sample is uncertain. CDR3 amino acids: CASSEGTSGGARVETQYF. The CDR3 DNA reads TGTGCCAGCAGCGAAGGGACTAGCGGGGGGGCCCGGGTGGAGACCCAGTACTTC.